The 27 T cell receptor beta chains listed next were all sequenced from one sample in a study of cytomegalovirus exposure and HLA in healthy donors. Vbeta (60) and Jbeta (13) primers were used in the PCR. Repertoires were generated with immunoSEQ multiplex PCR, while TCRdb's copy carries only in-frame clones and drops some. The table shows under 150,000 clones, with nearly 85% occurring only once. Material: PBMCs. The receptors were sampled from a male donor in good health and CMV-seronegative.

V is TRBV28 and J is TRBJ1-3; TRBD1 aligns across 7 bases. Looked up from germline, CDR1 is MDHEN and CDR2 is SYDVKM. The CDR3 length is 18 residues. Unmatched junction bases numbered 13, after V lost 5 bases and J lost 0 bases. CDR3 loop: CASSPATGSFHSGNTIYF. The CDR3 DNA reads as TGTGCCAGCAGTCCGGCGACAGGGTCCTTTCACTCTGGAAACACCATATATTTT.

V usage is TRBV19 and J usage is TRBJ1-2, with D possibly TRBD1 on 6 matching bases. The CDR3 covers 14 residues. Germline-derived CDR1 and CDR2 are LNHDA and SQIVND (reference sequence). Trimming removed 10 bases at V and 4 bases at J, with 19 bases between. CDR3 in DNA: TGTGCCACCTCACAGGGAAAACATGGCTATGGCTACACCTTC. It yields the protein CATSQGKHGYGYTF.

The chain has TRBV7-9 and TRBJ1-2; TRBD1 matches at 7 bases. Looked up from germline, CDR1 is SEHNR and CDR2 is FQNEAQ (reference sequence). After removal of 5 bases from V and 2 bases from J, the junction contained 8 bases not matched to a gene. This CDR3 spans 15 amino acids. Here the CDR3 reads CASSGTGTENYGYTF. For the CDR3, the DNA is TGTGCCAGCAGCGGAACCGGGACAGAAAACTATGGCTACACCTTC.

This chain links TRBV7-2 with TRBJ2-7; 9 bases are a match to TRBD2. The ends lost 1 base at V and 0 bases at J; junction bases unmatched: 1. CDR3 size: 15 residues. CDR1 SGHTA and CDR2 FQGNSA come from the germline V gene. CDR3 bases: TGTGCCAGCAGCTTAGGGACTAGCGTCTCCTACGAGCAGTACTTC. It specifies CASSLGTSVSYEQYF. Based on the CDR3 plus reference TRBV7-2 and TRBJ2-7, the full variable domain is GAGVSQSPSNKVTEKGKDVELRCDPISGHTALYWYRQSLGQGLEFLIYFQGNSAPDKSGLPSDRFSAERTGGSVSTLTIQRTQQEDSAVYLCASSLGTSVSYEQYFGPGTRLTVT.

This clone was seen only once. The V and J genes are TRBV7-7 and TRBJ2-1; the D gene is possibly TRBD2 (6 bases). Trimming cost V 2 bases and J 0 bases, with 14 bases left between them. Germline CDR1 is SSHAT and CDR2 is FNYEAQ (reference sequence). This CDR3 spans 17 amino acids. The CDR3 loop is CASSLNSGPSSYNEQFF. In DNA, the CDR3 is TGTGCCAGCAGCTTAAACAGCGGGCCGAGCTCCTACAATGAGCAGTTCTTC.

This rearrangement joins TRBV28 to TRBJ2-7; D remains ambiguous. The CDR3 covers 14 residues. Trimming removed 4 bases from V and 3 bases from J, with 13 bases in between. Per germline, CDR1 MDHEN and CDR2 SYDVKM. CDR3 sequence (DNA): TGTGCCAGCAGTTCACGAGTTAACCTCTACGAGCAGTACTTC. Translated: CASSSRVNLYEQYF.

This clone showed up just once. J is TRBJ1-1 and V is TRBV18; 7 bases are a match to TRBD1. The CDR3 contains 16 residues. The V segment lost 0 bases and the J segment 1 base; nucleotides outside the gene matches: 5. CDR1 is KGHSH and CDR2 is LQKENI in the germline V gene. The CDR3 nucleotides are TGTGCCAGCTCACCACCGACAGGGTCCTGGAACACTGAAGCTTTCTTT. This translates into CASSPPTGSWNTEAFF.

This clone was detected a few times. The chain employs TRBV18 and TRBJ1-2, with TRBD1 as a possible D gene (6 bases). V was shortened by 3 bases and J by 3 bases, with 17 bases between the two germline ends. Germline CDR1 KGHSH, CDR2 LQKENI. This CDR3 contains 16 residues. The DNA for the CDR3 is TGTGCCAGCTCACCGCGTACAGGGTACTCGGACTATGGCTACACCTTC. This gives the protein CASSPRTGYSDYGYTF.

This clone was observed once. The chain joins TRBV11-2 to TRBJ1-1; 7 nucleotides agree with TRBD1. Germline V gene lookup returns CDR1 SGHAT and CDR2 FQNNGV. This CDR3 is 16 amino acids long. V gave up 4 bases and J gave up 5 bases; unmatched junction bases: 13. The chain's CDR3 is CASSSARGGASTEAFF. CDR3 coding DNA: TGTGCCAGCAGCTCAGCTAGAGGGGGCGCTTCTACTGAAGCTTTCTTT.

J is TRBJ1-1 and V is TRBV12-1. TRBV12-1 is an annotated pseudogene. The CDR3 is made up of 16 amino acids. CDR3 DNA sequence: TGTGCCAGCAGCTTCTGTAGGGAGGGTGAAGACACTGAAGCTTTCTTT. Amino acids: CASSFCREGEDTEAFF.

This sequence joins TRBV28 and TRBJ1-2; TRBD1 agrees at 7 bases. Germline V CDR1 and CDR2: MDHEN, SYDVKM. CDR3 length: 17 residues. V shed 6 bases and J 2 bases; nucleotides not matched to a gene: 15. The CDR3 is CASRGLDKGARNYGYTF. CDR3 bases: TGTGCCAGCAGGGGTTTAGATAAGGGGGCGCGGAACTATGGCTACACCTTC.

The chain links TRBV19 to TRBJ2-5, with 8 nucleotides matching TRBD2. The CDR3 runs 18 residues. The J segment lost 4 bases and the V segment lost 5 bases, leaving 18 bases of the junction unmatched. Per the germline V gene, CDR1 is LNHDA and CDR2 is SQIVND (reference sequence). The CDR3 loop reads CASSPPIERGPERETQYF. The CDR3 DNA follows: TGTGCCAGTAGTCCCCCAATTGAGCGGGGGCCCGAGAGAGAGACCCAGTACTTC. Using reference TRBV19 and TRBJ2-5 for the parts outside the CDR3, the full variable domain is DGGITQSPKYLFRKEGQNVTLSCEQNLNHDAMYWYRQDPGQGLRLIYYSQIVNDFQKGDIAEGYSVSREKKESFPLTVTSAQKNPTAFYLCASSPPIERGPERETQYFGPGTRLLVL.

The chain carries TRBV21-1 and TRBJ2-7; TRBD2 was called by the table and not checked on the DNA. TRBV21-1 is a listed pseudogene. The CDR3 length is 14 residues. CDR3 loop: CASSKGPLAYEQYF. The CDR3, as DNA: TGTGCCAGCAGCAAAGGTCCCCTTGCCTACGAGCAGTACTTC.

The chain joins TRBV9 to TRBJ2-1, with 7 bases identical to TRBD2. Germline CDR1 is SGDLS and CDR2 is YYNGEE. The J segment lost 9 bases and the V segment lost 3 bases, leaving 12 bases of the junction unmatched. CDR3 size: 15 residues. The DNA of the CDR3 is TGTGCCAGCAGCGCCCCGGCGGGGGTTTCGGGTGAGCAGTTCTTC. It codes for CASSAPAGVSGEQFF.

This rearrangement joins TRBV25-1 to TRBJ1-1; TRBD1 matches 7 bases. The V segment lost 6 bases and the J segment 1 base; nucleotides outside the gene matches: 5. In germline, CDR1 is MGHDK, CDR2 SYGVNS. The CDR3 length is 14 residues. CDR3 DNA: TGTGCCAGCAGGCTGACAGGGCCGAACACTGAAGCTTTCTTT. Amino acids: CASRLTGPNTEAFF.

V and J are TRBV7-2 and TRBJ2-7; 8 nucleotides agree with TRBD1. There are 15 residues in the CDR3. Germline V CDR1 and CDR2: SGHTA, FQGNSA. J gave up 6 bases and V 5 bases, and 12 bases lay outside the gene matches. The CDR3 region has the DNA TGTGCCAGCAGCATGACAGGGGCCGAAGGGGGCGAGCAGTACTTC. Protein product: CASSMTGAEGGEQYF.

This rearrangement joins TRBV19 to TRBJ2-5; D possibly corresponds to TRBD1 (5 bases). The V gene lost 3 bases and the J gene lost 6 bases, with 11 bases spanning the gap. The germline CDR1 and CDR2 sequences are LNHDA and SQIVND (reference sequence). The CDR3 totals 13 residues. The CDR3 region is CASSMVGLKTQYF. The CDR3 DNA follows: TGTGCCAGTAGTATGGTGGGGCTGAAGACCCAGTACTTC.

The gene calls are TRBV7-8 and TRBJ2-2, with D possibly matching TRBD1 (6 bases). Trimming shortened V by 5 bases and J by 2 bases, and 15 bases separated the two germline ends. This CDR3 has 16 amino acids. The germline V gene has CDR1 SGHVS and CDR2 FQNEAQ. The CDR3 here is CASSTEGVINTGELFF. The CDR3 nucleotides are TGTGCCAGCAGCACAGAGGGGGTGATAAACACCGGGGAGCTGTTTTTT.

The chain has TRBV7-3 and TRBJ2-1, with D unclear. Trimming removed 2 bases at V and 8 bases at J, with 10 bases between. CDR1 is SGHTA, CDR2 FQGTGA, per germline. The CDR3 is made up of 13 amino acids. CDR3 residues: CASSLLTGDEQFF. DNA of the CDR3: TGTGCCAGCAGCTTACTTACGGGTGATGAGCAGTTCTTC.

J is TRBJ2-5 and V is TRBV5-1; 10 bases agree with TRBD1. V trimming: 4 bases; J trimming: 11 bases; junction bases outside the gene matches: 20. Germline V gene lookup returns CDR1 SGHRS and CDR2 YFSETQ. The CDR3 has 17 amino acids. This chain's CDR3 is CASSLSAGPGQGREQYF. DNA for the CDR3: TGCGCCAGCAGCCTTTCCGCCGGGCCGGGACAGGGGAGGGAGCAGTACTTC. Full variable domain (outside the CDR3, taken from reference TRBV5-1 and TRBJ2-5): KAGVTQTPRYLIKTRGQQVTLSCSPISGHRSVSWYQQTPGQGLQFLFEYFSETQRNKGNFPGRFSGRQFSNSRSEMNVSTLELGDSALYLCASSLSAGPGQGREQYFGPGTRLLVL.

The chain carries TRBV28 and TRBJ2-7, with 10 bases fitting TRBD1. CDR1 and CDR2 from the germline V gene are MDHEN and SYDVKM. V trimming: 3 bases; J trimming: 3 bases; junction bases outside the gene matches: 5. The length of the CDR3 is 15 residues. DNA of the CDR3: TGTGCCAGCAGTTTCCGGACAGGGGGAGTCTACGAGCAGTACTTC. It encodes CASSFRTGGVYEQYF.

The chain is built from TRBV4-3 and TRBJ2-1, with TRBD1 matching over 8 bases. CDR1 is LGHNA, CDR2 YSLEER, per germline. This CDR3 comprises 15 residues. J was trimmed by 9 bases and V by 4 bases; bases with no gene match: 11. The CDR3 loop reads CASSRKQGGLGEQFF. CDR3 nucleotide sequence: TGCGCCAGCAGCCGCAAACAGGGGGGTCTGGGTGAGCAGTTCTTC.

The chain uses TRBV28 and TRBJ2-7; 7 bases align to TRBD2. Germline V gene lookup returns CDR1 MDHEN and CDR2 SYDVKM. Trimming took 0 bases from V and 4 from J; bases not matched to a gene: 3. The CDR3 is 14 amino acids. The CDR3 here is CASSLWGGTYEQYF. Here the CDR3 DNA reads TGTGCCAGCAGTTTATGGGGGGGGACTTACGAGCAGTACTTC.

The chain uses TRBV4-1 and TRBJ1-4; a possible D gene is TRBD1 (5 bases). The CDR3 spans 18 residues. CDR1 MGHRA and CDR2 YSYEKL come from the germline V gene. The V and J ends lost 0 bases and 8 bases respectively, with 22 bases between them. CDR3 protein: CASSQDPVLTGRGEKLFF. For the CDR3, the DNA is TGCGCCAGCAGCCAAGATCCGGTTTTGACTGGGAGGGGCGAAAAACTGTTTTTT.

The chain employs TRBV6-5 and TRBJ2-7; the match to TRBD2 covers 10 bases. This CDR3 contains 15 residues. J lost 3 bases, V lost 4 bases, and 6 bases had no gene match. Per germline, CDR1 MNHEY and CDR2 SVGAGI. The CDR3 protein is CASSSPSSGGYEQYF. The CDR3 DNA reads TGTGCCAGCAGTTCCCCTTCTAGCGGGGGCTACGAGCAGTACTTC.

The rearrangement links TRBV30 to TRBJ1-2; D gene uncertain. V shed 0 bases and J shed 2 bases, with 13 bases lying between them. The CDR3 extends over 15 amino acids. The germline gives CDR1 GTSNPN, CDR2 SVGIG (reference sequence). This chain's CDR3 is CAWSVSRRWNYGYTF. The CDR3 nucleotides are TGTGCCTGGAGTGTCTCCCGCAGGTGGAACTATGGCTACACCTTC.

The rearrangement uses TRBV7-3 and TRBJ1-1, with D unclear. V was shortened by 7 bases and J by 0 bases, with 12 bases between the two germline ends. The CDR3 is made up of 14 amino acids. Germline V gives CDR1 SGHTA, CDR2 FQGTGA. The CDR3 reads CASKPGEMNTEAFF. Here the CDR3 DNA reads TGTGCCAGCAAACCCGGGGAAATGAACACTGAAGCTTTCTTT.